These 20 T cell receptor beta chains were sequenced from one sample in a study of blood T cell repertoires in COVID-19. The table came from immunoSEQ multiplex PCR; TCRdb's copy has only in-frame clones and leaves some out. The table shows about 210,000 clones, with 80% occurring only once. The sequencing sample was made of PBMCs or T cells enriched from blood (not recorded which). These receptors were taken from a man aged 25-45 years with acute COVID-19.

This chain connects TRBV27 to TRBJ2-2; tentatively, D is TRBD2 (6 bases). This CDR3 region has 14 residues. In germline, CDR1 is MNHEY, CDR2 SMNVEV (reference sequence). Trimming shortened V by 6 bases and J by 4 bases, and 12 bases separated the two germline ends. In DNA, the CDR3 is TGTGCCAGCAGGGGAGGCGGGGTCACCGGGGAGCTGTTTTTT. Encoded protein: CASRGGGVTGELFF.

The chain links TRBV19 to TRBJ2-7, with TRBD1 matching over 8 bases. V was clipped by 6 bases and J by 7 bases; unmatched bases: 11. There are 14 residues in the CDR3. Germline V gene sequence: CDR1 LNHDA, CDR2 SQIVND (reference sequence). The DNA for the CDR3 is TGTGCCAGTAGCAAGGACAGGGTGTTAACGGAGCAGTACTTC. Translation gives CASSKDRVLTEQYF.

This clone was seen only a few times. The chain is built from TRBV6-5 and TRBJ1-2; the D gene is possibly TRBD1 (5 bases). The CDR3 consists of 14 residues. Trimming removed 2 bases from V and 2 bases from J, with 9 bases in between. Germline CDR1 MNHEY, CDR2 SVGAGI. CDR3 DNA sequence: TGTGCCAGCAGTTACGACAGAGTAAACTATGGCTACACCTTC. Amino acid sequence: CASSYDRVNYGYTF.

V usage is TRBV19 and J usage is TRBJ2-5; D may be TRBD2 (6 bases). The V end was cut by 4 bases, the J end by 4 bases, with 16 bases between. Looked up from germline, CDR1 is LNHDA and CDR2 is SQIVND (reference sequence). This CDR3 comprises 15 residues. The CDR3 coding sequence is TGTGCCAGTAGTAAGCATCGTGGGGGAGGAGAGACCCAGTACTTC. Translating it yields CASSKHRGGGETQYF.

The genes are TRBV7-2 and TRBJ1-2, with D possibly TRBD1 on 6 matching bases. V was clipped by 5 bases and J by 8 bases, with 21 bases between them. The germline V gene encodes CDR1 SGHTA and CDR2 FQGNSA. The CDR3 has 15 residues. The CDR3 protein is CASSLGGRDIGGYTF. CDR3 in DNA: TGTGCCAGCAGCCTAGGGGGTCGGGACATCGGCGGCTACACCTTC.

The gene calls are TRBV7-9 and TRBJ1-2; 8 bases line up with TRBD1. The germline V gene has CDR1 SEHNR and CDR2 FQNEAQ (reference sequence). V lost 6 bases to trimming and J lost 4 bases; unmatched junction nucleotides: 10. The CDR3 has 15 amino acids. For the CDR3, the DNA is TGTGCCAGCAGGGAGCAGGGGGCTCGCACCTATGGCTACACCTTC. Translation gives CASREQGARTYGYTF.

This chain links TRBV6-5 with TRBJ1-1, with 9 nucleotides matching TRBD1. The CDR3 is 14 residues long. The junction had 6 bases not matched to a gene; V was cut back by 4 bases and J by 6 bases. In germline, CDR1 is MNHEY, CDR2 SVGAGI. CDR3 DNA: TGTGCCAGCAGTTTCACAGGGGGCAGCGCTGAAGCTTTCTTT. Translated, it gives CASSFTGGSAEAFF.

J is TRBJ1-5 and V is TRBV7-2; D is unclear. Trimming cost V 5 bases and J 4 bases, with 12 bases left between them. The CDR3 covers 14 residues. Germline CDR1 is SGHTA and CDR2 is FQGNSA. DNA for the CDR3: TGTGCCAGCAGCCCAACGTTGACAAATCAGCCCCAGCATTTT. Its translation is CASSPTLTNQPQHF.

V gene TRBV10-1 combines with J gene TRBJ2-5; 12 bases agree with TRBD2. Unmatched junction bases numbered 6, after V lost 0 bases and J lost 4 bases. This CDR3 contains 17 residues. The germline V gene has CDR1 WNHNN and CDR2 SYGVQD (reference sequence). The CDR3 spells CASSESLAGGPRETQYF. CDR3 bases: TGCGCCAGCAGTGAGTCCCTAGCGGGGGGGCCTCGAGAGACCCAGTACTTC.

The rearrangement joins TRBV27 to TRBJ1-4; tentative D call: TRBD1 (6 bases). CDR3 length: 17 residues. Germline V lookup: CDR1 MNHEY, CDR2 SMNVEV (reference sequence). Trimming removed 6 bases at V and 4 bases at J, with 21 bases between. The CDR3 coding sequence is TGTGCCAGCAGCCGCCCGTCGGACAGATATTATAATGAAAAACTGTTTTTT. Amino acid sequence: CASSRPSDRYYNEKLFF.

The chain uses TRBV19 and TRBJ1-2; D is possibly TRBD1 (6 bases). V lost 11 bases to trimming and J lost 4 bases, with 20 bases between them. CDR3 length: 14 amino acids. Looked up from germline, CDR1 is LNHDA and CDR2 is SQIVND (reference sequence). CDR3 amino acids: CAGQRTAQSYGYTF. The CDR3 DNA follows: TGTGCCGGCCAAAGGACAGCACAATCCTATGGCTACACCTTC.

The gene calls are TRBV7-6 and TRBJ2-1, with 10 bases matching TRBD1. The CDR3 is 15 amino acids. The V gene's germline CDR1 is SGHVS and CDR2 FNYEAQ. With 1 base clipped from V and 7 bases from J, the junction kept 4 bases outside the gene matches. The CDR3 is CASSLGTGGVNEQFF. DNA for the CDR3: TGTGCCAGCAGCTTAGGGACAGGGGGAGTAAATGAGCAGTTCTTC.

The gene calls are TRBV11-2 and TRBJ2-5; D might be TRBD1 (7 bases). V was shortened by 4 bases and J by 4 bases, with 16 bases between the two germline ends. The length of the CDR3 is 15 residues. Germline V CDR1 and CDR2: SGHAT, FQNNGV. The CDR3 DNA follows: TGTGCCAGCAGCTCGCCGGGCAGGGGGGCAGAGACCCAGTACTTC. Its translation: CASSSPGRGAETQYF.

The rearrangement uses TRBV28 and TRBJ1-5; D is possibly TRBD1 (5 bases). The germline CDR1 and CDR2 sequences are MDHEN and SYDVKM. Deletions cut 4 bases from V and 4 bases from J, with 14 bases between. The CDR3 is 15 amino acids. The DNA for the CDR3 is TGTGCCAGCAGTTCCCAGGGACTTTTAAATCAGCCCCAGCATTTT. It encodes CASSSQGLLNQPQHF.

V is TRBV18 and J is TRBJ2-1, with a possible D match to TRBD1 (5 bases). The CDR3 consists of 14 residues. V was clipped by 4 bases and J by 7 bases, with 14 bases between them. Germline V gene sequence: CDR1 KGHSH, CDR2 LQKENI. In DNA form, the CDR3 reads TGTGCCAGCTCACATGGGGCGGTAGAGAATGAGCAGTTCTTC. Protein sequence: CASSHGAVENEQFF. The whole variable domain, remainder taken from reference TRBV18 and TRBJ2-1, is NAGVMQNPRHLVRRRGQEARLRCSPMKGHSHVYWYRQLPEEGLKFMVYLQKENIIDESGMPKERFSAEFPKEGPSILRIQQVVRGDSAAYFCASSHGAVENEQFFGPGTRLTVL.

This clone has only a few counts. The chain employs TRBV19 and TRBJ2-1; 13 bases agree with TRBD2. The CDR3 sequence is 18 residues long. V lost 3 bases and J lost 6; bases outside the gene matches: 11. Per germline, CDR1 LNHDA and CDR2 SQIVND (reference sequence). Here the CDR3 reads CASSMSPTSGGPLNEQFF. In nucleotides, the CDR3 is TGTGCCAGTAGTATGAGTCCGACTAGCGGGGGGCCACTCAATGAGCAGTTCTTC.

The chain couples TRBV6-5 to TRBJ1-2, with D perhaps matching TRBD1 (5 bases). The ends were cut back, 6 bases at V and 4 bases at J, with 18 bases in the middle. The length of the CDR3 is 15 residues. Germline CDR1 is MNHEY and CDR2 is SVGAGI. CDR3 DNA sequence: TGTGCCAGCAGACCTGGGCAGGAGGGGTCCTATGGCTACACCTTC. Its protein is CASRPGQEGSYGYTF.

V usage is TRBV24-1 and J usage is TRBJ1-2, with 8 bases that match TRBD1. The J segment lost 4 bases and the V segment lost 3 bases, leaving 9 bases of the junction unmatched. The length of the CDR3 is 16 residues. Germline V gene lookup returns CDR1 KGHDR and CDR2 SFDVKD. CDR3 sequence reads: CATSDPRQGFRYGYTF. Written as DNA, the CDR3 is TGTGCCACCAGTGATCCCCGACAGGGGTTTCGCTATGGCTACACCTTC.

The chain carries TRBV2 and TRBJ1-6, with D possibly being TRBD1 (5 bases). The ends were cut back, 6 bases at V and 4 bases at J, with 10 bases in the middle. Germline assignment: CDR1 SNHLY and CDR2 FYNNEI. This CDR3 is built from 14 residues. The CDR3 region has the DNA TGTGCCAGCAGGGAGGGGTCTTATAATTCACCCCTCCACTTT. Its protein is CASREGSYNSPLHF.

The chain links TRBV3-1 (or the pseudogene TRBV3-2) to TRBJ2-1, with D possibly being TRBD1 (6 bases). CDR3 length equals 12 residues. V shed 7 bases and J shed 7 bases, with 11 bases lying between them. Germline-derived CDR1 and CDR2 are LGHDT and YNNKEL (reference sequence). In nucleotides, the CDR3 is TGTGCCAGCACCTCAGGGGAGAATGAGCAGTTCTTC. It translates to CASTSGENEQFF.